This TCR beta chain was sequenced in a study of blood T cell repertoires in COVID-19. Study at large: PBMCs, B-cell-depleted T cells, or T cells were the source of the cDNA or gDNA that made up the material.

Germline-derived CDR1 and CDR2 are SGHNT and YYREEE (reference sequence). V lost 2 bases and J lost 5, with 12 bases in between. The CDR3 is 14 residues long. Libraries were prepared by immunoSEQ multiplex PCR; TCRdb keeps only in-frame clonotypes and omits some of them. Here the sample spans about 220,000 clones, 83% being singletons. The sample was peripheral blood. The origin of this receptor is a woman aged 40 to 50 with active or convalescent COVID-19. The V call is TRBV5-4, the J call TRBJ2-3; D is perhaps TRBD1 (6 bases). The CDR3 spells CASSFRGKGDTQYF. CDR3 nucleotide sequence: TGTGCCAGCAGCTTCAGGGGTAAGGGAGATACGCAGTATTTT.